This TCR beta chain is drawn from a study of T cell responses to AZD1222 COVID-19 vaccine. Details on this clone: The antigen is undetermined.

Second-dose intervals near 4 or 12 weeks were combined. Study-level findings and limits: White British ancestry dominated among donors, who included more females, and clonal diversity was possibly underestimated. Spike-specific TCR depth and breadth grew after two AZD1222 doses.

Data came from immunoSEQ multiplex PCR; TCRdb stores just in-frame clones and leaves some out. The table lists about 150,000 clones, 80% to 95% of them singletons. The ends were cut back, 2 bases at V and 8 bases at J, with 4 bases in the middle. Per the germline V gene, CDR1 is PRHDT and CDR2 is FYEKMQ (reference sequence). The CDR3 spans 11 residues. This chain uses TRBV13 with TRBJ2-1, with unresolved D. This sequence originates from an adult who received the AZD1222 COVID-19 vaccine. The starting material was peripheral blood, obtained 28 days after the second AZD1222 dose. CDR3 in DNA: TGTGCCAGCAGCTTAAGGTATGAGCAGTTCTTC. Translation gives CASSLRYEQFF.